This T cell receptor (beta chain) was identified during a study of PD-1 blockade in classical Hodgkin lymphoma. The protocol was immunoSEQ multiplex PCR, while the TCRdb copy is restricted to in-frame clones and leaves out a portion. There are 70,000 to 80,000 clones in the sample; around 93% occur only once, and about 7.6% lies in the top ten. After autologous stem cell transplantation all patients relapsed, and prior brentuximab vedotin exposure differed between cohorts. Complete response, partial response or progressive disease was recorded as best response. The CDR3 covers 18 residues. The V gene lost 4 bases and the J gene lost 2 bases, with 21 bases spanning the gap. Germline CDR1 and CDR2: SGHDN and FVKESK.

This material consisted of peripheral blood mononuclear cells (PBMCs), taken at baseline. The source of this sequence is a human donor with classical Hodgkin lymphoma. The genes are TRBV14 and TRBJ2-1, with D perhaps assigned TRBD1 or TRBD2 (5 bases each). The chain's CDR3 is CASSLLPPGRIAYNEQFF. The CDR3 bases are TGTGCCAGCAGCCTGTTACCCCCGGGACGAATAGCCTACAATGAGCAGTTCTTC.